One and the same sample provided the 18 T cell receptor beta chains below, sequenced in a study of control samples from healthy donors and cancer patients. Sequencing was performed with immunoSEQ multiplex PCR; in TCRdb, only in-frame clones are kept and a portion is missing. The profile shows around 30,000 clones, 94% of them singletons. Source material: blood. These receptors were taken from a man aged 55-75 years in good health.

The rearrangement links TRBV6-2 or TRBV6-3 to TRBJ1-5, with D unresolved. The CDR3 is made up of 14 amino acids. The V and J ends lost 5 bases and 5 bases respectively, with 13 bases between them. CDR1 and CDR2 (germline): MNHEY, SVGEGT. CDR3 loop: CASSATDAYQPQHF. CDR3 sequence (DNA): TGTGCCAGCAGTGCGACGGACGCTTATCAGCCCCAGCATTTT.

This chain connects TRBV18 to TRBJ2-7, with TRBD1 matching 9 bases. The J segment lost 6 bases and the V segment lost 2 bases, leaving 2 bases of the junction unmatched. The CDR3 runs to 13 residues. Germline CDR1 is KGHSH and CDR2 is LQKENI. The CDR3, as DNA: TGTGCCAGCTCACCAATACAGGGGGCCGAGCAGTACTTC. This gives the protein CASSPIQGAEQYF.

The CDR3 here is CASSSHGGAKNIQYF. The CDR3 DNA reads as TGTGCCAGCAGTTCCCATGGTGGAGCCAAAAACATTCAGTACTTC. The J gene is TRBJ2-4, the V gene TRBV28; D is uncertain. Trimming cost V 4 bases and J 0 bases, with 10 bases left between them. In germline, CDR1 is MDHEN, CDR2 SYDVKM. There are 15 residues in the CDR3.

The CDR3 bases are TGCGCCAGCAGCTGGGACGGGAATTCACCCCTCCACTTT. Translating gives CASSWDGNSPLHF. The rearrangement links TRBV5-1 to TRBJ1-6; D is possibly TRBD1 (5 bases). Germline V gene data show CDR1 as SGHRS and CDR2 as YFSETQ. The V and J ends lost 3 bases and 7 bases respectively, with 8 bases between them. The CDR3 has 13 residues.

In its sample, this clone was seen once. The chain uses TRBV7-6 and TRBJ2-7, with 7 bases matching TRBD2. The germline V gene has CDR1 SGHVS and CDR2 FNYEAQ. Trimming took 1 base from V and 6 from J; bases not matched to a gene: 9. The CDR3 runs to 15 residues. The chain's CDR3 is CASSLGGGAVPEQYF. CDR3 in DNA: TGTGCCAGCAGCTTAGGGGGGGGTGCCGTGCCCGAGCAGTACTTC.

CDR3 protein: CASTSSGGFGETQYF. In DNA, the CDR3 is TGTGCCAGCACCTCCAGCGGGGGATTTGGAGAGACCCAGTACTTC. The rearrangement uses TRBV3-1 (or the pseudogene TRBV3-2) and TRBJ2-5, with 8 bases identical to TRBD2. The junction had 11 bases not matched to a gene; V was cut back by 7 bases and J by 4 bases. Germline CDR1 is LGHDT and CDR2 is YNNKEL (reference sequence). The CDR3 covers 15 residues.

This clone was found once. The chain carries TRBV6-5 and TRBJ2-6, with 7 nucleotides matching TRBD2. CDR3 length: 15 amino acids. V lost 7 bases and J lost 3; bases outside the gene matches: 6. CDR1 is MNHEY and CDR2 is SVGAGI in the germline V gene. The CDR3 protein is CASNTGGSGANVLTF. The CDR3 region has the DNA TGTGCCAGCAATACGGGGGGTAGTGGGGCCAACGTCCTGACTTTC.

The chain employs TRBV7-3 and TRBJ2-3; either TRBD1 or TRBD2 may fit D (6 bases each). The CDR3 is made up of 16 amino acids. Germline CDR1 is SGHTA and CDR2 is FQGTGA. Between the trimmed V and J ends, which lost 1 base and 6 bases, there was a span of 17 bases. The CDR3 nucleotides read TGTGCCAGCAGCTTAAATGGGGGGCCCCTCACGGATACGCAGTATTTT. It is translated as CASSLNGGPLTDTQYF.

This chain joins TRBV11-2 and TRBJ1-2; a weak D match, TRBD1 (5 bases). The CDR3 runs 15 residues. Per the germline V gene, CDR1 is SGHAT and CDR2 is FQNNGV. V lost 6 bases, J lost 0 bases, and 14 bases lay in between. The CDR3 DNA is TGTGCCAGCAGACACAACAGGAAACCTAACTATGGCTACACCTTC. Translating it yields CASRHNRKPNYGYTF. The full variable domain, with the rest looked up from reference TRBV11-2 and TRBJ1-2, is EAGVAQSPRYKIIEKRQSVAFWCNPISGHATLYWYQQILGQGPKLLIQFQNNGVVDDSQLPKDRFSAERLKGVDSTLKIQPAKLEDSAVYLCASRHNRKPNYGYTFGSGTRLTVV.

V gene TRBV28 combines with J gene TRBJ1-5, with 8 bases lining up with TRBD1. J was trimmed by 6 bases and V by 5 bases; bases with no gene match: 3. CDR1 is MDHEN, CDR2 SYDVKM, per germline. The CDR3 is made up of 13 amino acids. CDR3 loop: CASSTTGAQPQHF. CDR3 nucleotides: TGTGCCAGCAGTACGACAGGGGCTCAGCCCCAGCATTTT. Full variable domain (missing parts from reference TRBV28 and TRBJ1-5): DVKVTQSSRYLVKRTGEKVFLECVQDMDHENMFWYRQDPGLGLRLIYFSYDVKMKEKGDIPEGYSVSREKKERFSLILESASTNQTSMYLCASSTTGAQPQHFGDGTRLSIL.

This sequence joins TRBV6-5 and TRBJ1-1; D not resolved. Looked up from germline, CDR1 is MNHEY and CDR2 is SVGAGI. Trimming cost V 6 bases and J 7 bases, with 12 bases left between them. The CDR3 runs to 12 residues. CDR3 region: CASSSTRNEAFF. CDR3 coding DNA: TGTGCCAGCAGCTCGACCAGGAATGAAGCTTTCTTT.

V and J are TRBV7-3 and TRBJ1-3; the match to TRBD1 covers 7 bases. Germline loops: CDR1 SGHTA, CDR2 FQGTGA. The CDR3 has 17 residues. Trimming at V came to 0 bases and at J to 0 bases, leaving 5 bases not matched to a gene. The CDR3 DNA is TGTGCCAGCAGCTTAACGGGGGACAGTCGCTCTGGAAACACCATATATTTT. This translates into CASSLTGDSRSGNTIYF.

This chain links TRBV30 with TRBJ2-1; D remains ambiguous. This CDR3 is built from 15 residues. V was trimmed by 2 bases and J by 2 bases, leaving 13 bases between them. The germline V gene has CDR1 GTSNPN and CDR2 SVGIG (reference sequence). This chain's CDR3 is CAWSPRVPAYNEQFF. The CDR3 DNA sequence: TGTGCCTGGAGTCCAAGGGTTCCGGCCTACAATGAGCAGTTCTTC.

This chain uses TRBV12-3 or TRBV12-4 with TRBJ2-2; D is perhaps TRBD2 (5 bases). The CDR3 sequence is 13 residues long. With 11 bases removed from V and 1 base from J, the gap between germline ends came to 11 bases. CDR3 region: CACTRVNTGELFF. The CDR3 region has the DNA TGTGCCTGTACGAGGGTGAACACCGGGGAGCTGTTTTTT.

V gene TRBV3-1 (or the pseudogene TRBV3-2) combines with J gene TRBJ1-2; TRBD1 aligns across 9 bases. Germline-derived CDR1 and CDR2 are LGHDT and YNNKEL (reference sequence). The CDR3 is 13 residues long. Losses at the gene ends were 6 bases for V and 5 bases for J; bases not matched to a gene: 4. The CDR3 nucleotides are TGTGCCAGCAGAACCGGGACAGGGTATGGCTACACCTTC. Translating gives CASRTGTGYGYTF.

J is TRBJ1-6 and V is TRBV7-9; D gene unclear. Germline CDR1 SEHNR, CDR2 FQNEAQ (reference sequence). Trimming took 0 bases from V and 6 from J, leaving 9 bases between them. The CDR3 is 15 residues long. CDR3 sequence (DNA): TGTGCCAGCAGCTTAGCCGCAGGTCCTAATTCACCCCTCCACTTT. It translates to CASSLAAGPNSPLHF.

The V and J genes are TRBV19 and TRBJ1-2; D remains unclear. Germline lookup yields CDR1 LNHDA and CDR2 SQIVND (reference sequence). V lost 7 bases, J lost 3 bases, and 9 bases lay in between. The CDR3 is 12 residues long. In DNA form, the CDR3 reads TGTGCCAGTATCGGGTCGTACTATGGCTACACCTTC. Amino acid sequence: CASIGSYYGYTF.

The CDR3 bases are TGTGCCAGCAGCCTACGGACAGGGGTCTACGAGCAGTACTTC. The encoded protein is CASSLRTGVYEQYF. V usage is TRBV21-1 and J usage is TRBJ2-7; the D call TRBD1 from the table was never checked on the DNA. TRBV21-1 is described as a pseudogene. CDR3 length: 14 residues.